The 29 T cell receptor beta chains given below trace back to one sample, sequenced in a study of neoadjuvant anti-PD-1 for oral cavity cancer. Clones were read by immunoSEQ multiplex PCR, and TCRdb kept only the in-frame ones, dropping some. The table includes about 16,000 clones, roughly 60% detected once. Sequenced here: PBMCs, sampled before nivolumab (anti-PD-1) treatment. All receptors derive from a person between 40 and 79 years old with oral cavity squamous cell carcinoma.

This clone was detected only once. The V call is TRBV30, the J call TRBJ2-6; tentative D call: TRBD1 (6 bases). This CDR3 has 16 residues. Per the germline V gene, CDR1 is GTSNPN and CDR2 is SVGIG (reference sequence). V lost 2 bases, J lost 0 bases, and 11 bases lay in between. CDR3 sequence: CAWSLIGGSGANVLTF. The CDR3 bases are TGTGCCTGGAGTCTCATAGGGGGCTCTGGGGCCAACGTCCTGACTTTC.

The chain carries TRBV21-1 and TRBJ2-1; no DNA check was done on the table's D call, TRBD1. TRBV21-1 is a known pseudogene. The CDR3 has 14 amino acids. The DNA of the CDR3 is TGTGCCAGCAGCACCAGGGACAGGGACAATGAGCAGTTCTTC. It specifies CASSTRDRDNEQFF.

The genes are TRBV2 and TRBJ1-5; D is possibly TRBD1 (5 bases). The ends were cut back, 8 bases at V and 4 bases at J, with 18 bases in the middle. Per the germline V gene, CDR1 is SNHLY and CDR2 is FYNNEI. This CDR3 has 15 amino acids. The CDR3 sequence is CASLRGPTPNQPQHF. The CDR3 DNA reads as TGTGCCAGCTTAAGGGGACCTACCCCAAATCAGCCCCAGCATTTT.

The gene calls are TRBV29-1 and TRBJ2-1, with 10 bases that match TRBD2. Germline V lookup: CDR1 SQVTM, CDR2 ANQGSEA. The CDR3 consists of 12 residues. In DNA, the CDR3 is TGCAGTTCTAGCGGGAGAAGCAATGAGCAGTTCTTC. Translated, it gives CSSSGRSNEQFF.

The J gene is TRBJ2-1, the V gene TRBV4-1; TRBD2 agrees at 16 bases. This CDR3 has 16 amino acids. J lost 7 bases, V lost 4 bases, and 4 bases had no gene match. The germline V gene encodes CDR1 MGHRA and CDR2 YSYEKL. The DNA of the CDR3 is TGCGCCAGCAGCCGCCCGGGACTAGCGGGAGGGAATGAGCAGTTCTTC. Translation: CASSRPGLAGGNEQFF.

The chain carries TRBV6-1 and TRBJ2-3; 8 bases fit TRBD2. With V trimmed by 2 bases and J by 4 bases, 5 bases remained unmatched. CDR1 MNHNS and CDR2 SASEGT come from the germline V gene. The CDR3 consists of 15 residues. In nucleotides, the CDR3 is TGTGCCAGCAGTGAACCTAGCGGGCCCCCAGATACGCAGTATTTT. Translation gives CASSEPSGPPDTQYF.

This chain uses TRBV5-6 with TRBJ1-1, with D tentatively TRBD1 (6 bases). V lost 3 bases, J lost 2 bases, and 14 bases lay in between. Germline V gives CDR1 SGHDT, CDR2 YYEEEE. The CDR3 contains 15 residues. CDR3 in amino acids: CASSYPTGINTEAFF. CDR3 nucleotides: TGTGCCAGCAGCTACCCGACAGGAATTAACACTGAAGCTTTCTTT.

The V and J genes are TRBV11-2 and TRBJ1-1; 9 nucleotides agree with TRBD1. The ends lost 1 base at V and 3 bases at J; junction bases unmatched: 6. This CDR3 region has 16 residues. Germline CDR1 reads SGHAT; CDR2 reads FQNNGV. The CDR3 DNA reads TGTGCCAGCAGCTTAGCGGCCGGGACAGGGTACACTGAAGCTTTCTTT. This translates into CASSLAAGTGYTEAFF. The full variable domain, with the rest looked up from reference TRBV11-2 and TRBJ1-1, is EAGVAQSPRYKIIEKRQSVAFWCNPISGHATLYWYQQILGQGPKLLIQFQNNGVVDDSQLPKDRFSAERLKGVDSTLKIQPAKLEDSAVYLCASSLAAGTGYTEAFFGQGTRLTVV.

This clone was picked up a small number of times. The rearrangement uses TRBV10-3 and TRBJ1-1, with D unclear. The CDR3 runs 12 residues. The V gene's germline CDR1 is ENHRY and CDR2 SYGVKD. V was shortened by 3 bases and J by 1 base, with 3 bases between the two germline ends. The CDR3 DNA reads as TGTGCCATCAGTGAAGGGAACACTGAAGCTTTCTTT. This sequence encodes CAISEGNTEAFF.

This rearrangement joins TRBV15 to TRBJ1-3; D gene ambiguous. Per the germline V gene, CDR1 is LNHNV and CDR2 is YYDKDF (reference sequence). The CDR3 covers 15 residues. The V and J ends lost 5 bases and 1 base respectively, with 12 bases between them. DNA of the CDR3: TGTGCCACCAGCGGACGTCAGGAATCTGGAAACACCATATATTTT. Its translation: CATSGRQESGNTIYF.

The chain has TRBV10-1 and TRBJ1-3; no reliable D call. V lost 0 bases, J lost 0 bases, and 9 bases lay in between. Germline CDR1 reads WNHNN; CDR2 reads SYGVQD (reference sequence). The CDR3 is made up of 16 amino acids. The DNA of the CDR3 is TGCGCCAGCAGTGAGTCCTCCTCCGGCTCTGGAAACACCATATATTTT. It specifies CASSESSSGSGNTIYF.

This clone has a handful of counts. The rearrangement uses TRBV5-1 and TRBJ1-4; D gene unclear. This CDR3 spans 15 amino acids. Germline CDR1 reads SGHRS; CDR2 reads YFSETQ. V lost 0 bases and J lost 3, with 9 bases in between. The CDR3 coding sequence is TGCGCCAGCAGCTTGGATGGTCTATCTAATGAAAAACTGTTTTTT. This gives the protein CASSLDGLSNEKLFF.

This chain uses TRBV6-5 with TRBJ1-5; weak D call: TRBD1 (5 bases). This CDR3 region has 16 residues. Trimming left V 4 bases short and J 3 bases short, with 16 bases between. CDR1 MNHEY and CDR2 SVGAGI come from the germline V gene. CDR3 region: CASSSAVGTLNQPQHF. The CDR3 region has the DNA TGTGCCAGCAGTTCCGCCGTTGGGACGCTCAATCAGCCCCAGCATTTT.

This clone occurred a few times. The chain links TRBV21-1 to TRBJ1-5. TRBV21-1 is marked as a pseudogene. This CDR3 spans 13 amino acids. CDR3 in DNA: TGTGCCAGCTCAGCCGGTCACAATCAGCCCCAGCATTTT. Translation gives CASSAGHNQPQHF.

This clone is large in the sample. CDR3 amino acids: CASTGTTYEQYF. In nucleotides, the CDR3 is TGTGCCAGCACCGGGACCACCTACGAGCAGTACTTC. The chain couples TRBV25-1 to TRBJ2-7; D is possibly TRBD1 or TRBD2 (5 bases each). V gave up 7 bases and J gave up 2 bases, with 9 bases separating them. Germline CDR1 and CDR2: MGHDK and SYGVNS. This CDR3 contains 12 residues.

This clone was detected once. The CDR3 protein is CASRMTLYTEAFF. Written as DNA, the CDR3 is TGTGCCAGCAGGATGACTCTTTACACTGAAGCTTTCTTT. The J gene is TRBJ1-1, the V gene TRBV2; D is uncertain. This CDR3 contains 13 residues. CDR1 is SNHLY, CDR2 FYNNEI, per germline. The V gene lost 6 bases and the J gene lost 3 bases, with 11 bases spanning the gap.

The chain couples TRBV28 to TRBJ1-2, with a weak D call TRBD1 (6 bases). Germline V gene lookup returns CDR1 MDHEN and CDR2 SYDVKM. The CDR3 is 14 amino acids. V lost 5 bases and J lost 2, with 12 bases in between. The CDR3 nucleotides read TGTGCCAGCAGTACCTGGACAGCCAACTATGGCTACACCTTC. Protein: CASSTWTANYGYTF.

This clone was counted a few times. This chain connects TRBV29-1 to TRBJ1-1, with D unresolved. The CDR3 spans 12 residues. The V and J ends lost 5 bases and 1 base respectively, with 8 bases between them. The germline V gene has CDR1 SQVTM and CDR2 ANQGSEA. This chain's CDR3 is CSVFRGNTEAFF. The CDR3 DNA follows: TGCAGCGTTTTCAGAGGGAACACTGAAGCTTTCTTT.

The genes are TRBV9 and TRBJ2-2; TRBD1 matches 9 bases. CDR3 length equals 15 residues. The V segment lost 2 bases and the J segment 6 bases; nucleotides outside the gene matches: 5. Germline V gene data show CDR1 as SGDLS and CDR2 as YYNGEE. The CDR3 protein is CASSVWDRASGELFF. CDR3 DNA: TGTGCCAGCAGCGTTTGGGACAGGGCTTCCGGGGAGCTGTTTTTT.

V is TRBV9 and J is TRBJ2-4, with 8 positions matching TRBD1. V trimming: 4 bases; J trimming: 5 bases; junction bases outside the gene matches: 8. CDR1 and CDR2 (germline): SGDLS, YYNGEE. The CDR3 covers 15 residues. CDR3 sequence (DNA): TGTGCCAGCAGCCCGCAAGGACAGGGACAAAACATTCAGTACTTC. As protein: CASSPQGQGQNIQYF.

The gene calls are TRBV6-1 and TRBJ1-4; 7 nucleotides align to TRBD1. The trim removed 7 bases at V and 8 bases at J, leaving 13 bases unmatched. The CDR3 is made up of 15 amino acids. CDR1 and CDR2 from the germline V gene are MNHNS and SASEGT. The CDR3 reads CASKITGDGREKLFF. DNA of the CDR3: TGTGCCAGCAAGATTACAGGGGACGGGCGGGAAAAACTGTTTTTT.

The CDR3 DNA is TGTGCCAGCAGCCAACAGGACTACGAGCAGTACTTC. Amino acids: CASSQQDYEQYF. The chain couples TRBV5-6 to TRBJ2-7; a possible D gene is TRBD1 (5 bases). This CDR3 region has 12 residues. The germline V and J ends were trimmed by 4 bases and 3 bases, with 8 bases remaining between them. The germline CDR1 and CDR2 sequences are SGHDT and YYEEEE. Full variable domain (outside the CDR3, taken from reference TRBV5-6 and TRBJ2-7): DAGVTQSPTHLIKTRGQQVTLRCSPKSGHDTVSWYQQALGQGPQFIFQYYEEEERQRGNFPDRFSGHQFPNYSSELNVNALLLGDSALYLCASSQQDYEQYFGPGTRLTVT.

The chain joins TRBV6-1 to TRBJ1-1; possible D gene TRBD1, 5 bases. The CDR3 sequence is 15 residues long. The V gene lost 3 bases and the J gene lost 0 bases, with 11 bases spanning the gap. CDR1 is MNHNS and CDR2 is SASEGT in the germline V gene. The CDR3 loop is CASSEDGTVNTEAFF. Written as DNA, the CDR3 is TGTGCCAGCAGTGAGGACGGGACGGTGAACACTGAAGCTTTCTTT.

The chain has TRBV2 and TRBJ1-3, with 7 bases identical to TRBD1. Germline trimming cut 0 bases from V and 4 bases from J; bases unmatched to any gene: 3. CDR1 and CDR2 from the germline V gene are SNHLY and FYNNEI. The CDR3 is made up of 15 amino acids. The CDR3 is CASSEARTGGNTIYF. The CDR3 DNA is TGTGCCAGCAGTGAAGCAAGGACAGGAGGAAACACCATATATTTT. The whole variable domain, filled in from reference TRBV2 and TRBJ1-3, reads EPEVTQTPSHQVTQMGQEVILRCVPISNHLYFYWYRQILGQKVEFLVSFYNNEISEKSEIFDDQFSVERPDGSNFTLKIRSTKLEDSAMYFCASSEARTGGNTIYFGEGSWLTVV.

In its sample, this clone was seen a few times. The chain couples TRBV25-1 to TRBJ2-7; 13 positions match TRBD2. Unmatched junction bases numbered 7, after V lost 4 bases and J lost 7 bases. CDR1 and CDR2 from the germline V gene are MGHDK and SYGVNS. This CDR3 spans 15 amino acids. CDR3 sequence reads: CASSAGLAGRIEQYF. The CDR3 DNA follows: TGTGCCAGCAGTGCGGGACTAGCGGGAAGAATTGAGCAGTACTTC.

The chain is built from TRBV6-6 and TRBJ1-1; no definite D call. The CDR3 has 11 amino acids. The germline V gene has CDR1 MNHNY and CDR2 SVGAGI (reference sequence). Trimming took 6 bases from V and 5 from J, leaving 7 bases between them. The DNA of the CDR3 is TGTGCCAGCAGGGATTTGACTGAAGCTTTCTTT. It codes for CASRDLTEAFF.

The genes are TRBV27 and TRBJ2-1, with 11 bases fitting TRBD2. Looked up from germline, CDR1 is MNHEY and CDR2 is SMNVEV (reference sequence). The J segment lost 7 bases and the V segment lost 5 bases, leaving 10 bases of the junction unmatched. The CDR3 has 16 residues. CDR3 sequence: CASSIDLAGGRNEQFF. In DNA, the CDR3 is TGTGCCAGCAGTATCGACCTAGCGGGAGGACGGAATGAGCAGTTCTTC.

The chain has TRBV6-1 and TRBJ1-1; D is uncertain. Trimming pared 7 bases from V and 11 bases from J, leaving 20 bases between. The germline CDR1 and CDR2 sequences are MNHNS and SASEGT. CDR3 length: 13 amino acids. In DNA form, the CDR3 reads TGTGCCAGCATCGGGTCTCCTACCCTGGATGCTTTCTTT. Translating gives CASIGSPTLDAFF.

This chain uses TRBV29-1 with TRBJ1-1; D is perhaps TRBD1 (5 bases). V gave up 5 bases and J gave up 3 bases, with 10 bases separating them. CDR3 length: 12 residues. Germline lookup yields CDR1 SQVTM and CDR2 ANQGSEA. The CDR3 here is CSVTGIDTEAFF. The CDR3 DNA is TGCAGCGTTACAGGCATTGACACTGAAGCTTTCTTT.